A single sample gave rise to the 27 T cell receptor beta chains below, sequenced in a study of blood T cell repertoires in COVID-19. TCRdb's table, derived via immunoSEQ multiplex PCR, lists solely in-frame clones and lacks some. The sample carries roughly 250,000 clones, roughly 81% recorded once. Material for sequencing was peripheral blood. These receptors all stem from a middle-aged man with acute or convalescent COVID-19.

For the CDR3, the DNA is TGTGCCAGCAGTTACTTGGGGCGCAGGACTGAAGCTTTCTTT. The encoded protein is CASSYLGRRTEAFF. This chain joins TRBV6-5 and TRBJ1-1; D perhaps matches TRBD1 (5 bases). V lost 1 base to trimming and J lost 5 bases, with 11 bases between them. Germline loops: CDR1 MNHEY, CDR2 SVGAGI. This CDR3 comprises 14 residues.

This chain links TRBV5-5 with TRBJ2-1; 7 nucleotides align to TRBD2. The junction had 7 bases not matched to a gene; V was cut back by 5 bases and J by 5 bases. Germline loops: CDR1 SGHKS, CDR2 YYEKEE (reference sequence). The CDR3 totals 14 residues. The chain's CDR3 is CASSGRAADNEQFF. The DNA for the CDR3 is TGTGCCAGCAGTGGGAGGGCTGCTGACAATGAGCAGTTCTTC.

This clone is a singleton in its sample. V is TRBV30 and J is TRBJ1-1, with TRBD1 identical over 7 bases. Trimming cost V 5 bases and J 1 base; bases outside gene matches: 4. Germline V gene sequence: CDR1 GTSNPN, CDR2 SVGIG (reference sequence). There are 13 residues in the CDR3. CDR3 nucleotides: TGTGCCTGGGGACAGGATAAGAACACTGAAGCTTTCTTT. This encodes CAWGQDKNTEAFF. Filled out from reference TRBV30 and TRBJ1-1, the complete variable domain reads SQTIHQWPATLVQPVGSPLSLECTVEGTSNPNLYWYRQAAGRGLQLLFYSVGIGQISSEVPQNLSASRPQDRQFILSSKKLLLSDSGFYLCAWGQDKNTEAFFGQGTRLTVV.

This clone is a singleton in its sample. The chain joins TRBV2 to TRBJ2-2; weak D call: TRBD2 (5 bases). V lost 6 bases, J lost 6 bases, and 17 bases lay in between. The CDR3 runs to 15 residues. In germline, CDR1 is SNHLY, CDR2 FYNNEI. The CDR3 DNA sequence: TGTGCCAGCAGCTCGGGGATCTACCCCGCCGGGGAGCTGTTTTTT. The encoded protein is CASSSGIYPAGELFF. Supplemented by reference TRBV2 and TRBJ2-2, the full variable domain reads EPEVTQTPSHQVTQMGQEVILRCVPISNHLYFYWYRQILGQKVEFLVSFYNNEISEKSEIFDDQFSVERPDGSNFTLKIRSTKLEDSAMYFCASSSGIYPAGELFFGEGSRLTVL.

The rearrangement links TRBV7-2 to TRBJ1-4; D not certain. V lost 4 bases and J lost 11, with 23 bases in between. The CDR3 has 16 amino acids. Germline CDR1 reads SGHTA; CDR2 reads FQGNSA. CDR3 residues: CASSWARVETSGKLFF. The CDR3 bases are TGTGCCAGCAGCTGGGCGAGGGTGGAAACGAGTGGGAAACTGTTTTTT.

This clone was seen a single time. The chain couples TRBV7-9 to TRBJ1-3; tentative D call: TRBD1 (5 bases). CDR3 length: 13 residues. Between the trimmed V and J ends, which lost 3 bases and 9 bases, there was a span of 12 bases. Germline V lookup: CDR1 SEHNR, CDR2 FQNEAQ (reference sequence). CDR3 sequence: CASSFIGVGTIYF. CDR3 sequence (DNA): TGTGCCAGCAGCTTCATAGGGGTGGGCACCATATATTTT.

This chain uses TRBV7-2 with TRBJ2-7; 9 nucleotides agree with TRBD2. The J segment lost 1 base and the V segment lost 5 bases, leaving 6 bases of the junction unmatched. This CDR3 spans 15 amino acids. Germline V lookup: CDR1 SGHTA, CDR2 FQGNSA. CDR3 region: CASSQSGGLSYEQYF. The CDR3 DNA follows: TGTGCCAGCAGCCAAAGCGGGGGGCTATCCTACGAGCAGTACTTC. The full variable domain, in which reference TRBV7-2 and TRBJ2-7 provide the parts outside the CDR3, is GAGVSQSPSNKVTEKGKDVELRCDPISGHTALYWYRQSLGQGLEFLIYFQGNSAPDKSGLPSDRFSAERTGGSVSTLTIQRTQQEDSAVYLCASSQSGGLSYEQYFGPGTRLTVT.

Comment on this clone: The same CDR3 is also encoded by other DNA sequences in this sample. CDR3 residues: CASSLGQGDSPLHF. For the CDR3, the DNA is TGTGCCAGCAGCTTGGGACAGGGGGACTCACCCCTCCACTTT. This rearrangement joins TRBV5-4 to TRBJ1-6; TRBD1 matches at 9 bases. The CDR3 spans 14 residues. Germline loops: CDR1 SGHNT, CDR2 YYREEE (reference sequence). With 0 bases clipped from V and 10 bases from J, the junction kept 2 bases outside the gene matches.

V gene TRBV18 combines with J gene TRBJ1-4, with a possible D match to TRBD1 (6 bases). The germline V gene has CDR1 KGHSH and CDR2 LQKENI. Trimming took 2 bases from V and 4 from J, leaving 11 bases between them. This CDR3 comprises 15 residues. This chain's CDR3 is CASSPSRGGNEKLFF. The CDR3 region has the DNA TGTGCCAGCTCACCAAGTAGAGGGGGTAATGAAAAACTGTTTTTT.

This chain uses TRBV5-4 with TRBJ1-1, with a possible D match to TRBD1 (5 bases). Between the trimmed V and J ends, which lost 4 bases and 7 bases, there was a span of 20 bases. CDR3 length: 15 residues. The V gene's germline CDR1 is SGHNT and CDR2 YYREEE (reference sequence). CDR3 sequence (DNA): TGTGCCAGCAGCCCAAGAACATCTACAGGAGATGAAGCTTTCTTT. This translates into CASSPRTSTGDEAFF.

The chain employs TRBV4-1 and TRBJ2-5; a weak D match, TRBD2 (6 bases). V was cut by 0 bases and J by 1 base, with 9 bases left in between. This CDR3 is 15 amino acids long. Germline CDR1 reads MGHRA; CDR2 reads YSYEKL. CDR3 nucleotide sequence: TGCGCCAGCAGCCAAGATCCGGGAGCCCAAGAGACCCAGTACTTC. It encodes CASSQDPGAQETQYF.

This sequence joins TRBV7-6 and TRBJ1-1, with 7 bases matching TRBD1. The CDR3 contains 13 residues. V was clipped by 5 bases and J by 4 bases; unmatched bases: 4. The germline V gene has CDR1 SGHVS and CDR2 FNYEAQ. CDR3 DNA sequence: TGTGCCAGCAGCGTACAGGGGTTCACTGAAGCTTTCTTT. Its protein product is CASSVQGFTEAFF.

The V and J genes are TRBV28 and TRBJ2-7; 9 bases map to TRBD1. CDR1 is MDHEN and CDR2 is SYDVKM in the germline V gene. V shed 5 bases and J 5 bases; nucleotides not matched to a gene: 10. This CDR3 is built from 15 residues. The CDR3 loop is CASSPPGTGRNEQYF. The CDR3 region has the DNA TGTGCCAGCAGTCCTCCTGGGACAGGGAGGAACGAGCAGTACTTC.

The rearrangement joins TRBV3-1 (or the pseudogene TRBV3-2) to TRBJ1-2; TRBD1 is a possible D gene (5 bases). Germline V CDR1 and CDR2: LGHDT, YNNKEL (reference sequence). CDR3 size: 16 residues. The V and J ends lost 3 bases and 4 bases respectively, with 18 bases between them. The CDR3 loop is CASSHGFGGVSYGYTF. The DNA for the CDR3 is TGTGCCAGCAGCCACGGATTTGGAGGGGTGAGCTATGGCTACACCTTC.

V and J are TRBV4-2 and TRBJ1-2; TRBD1 matches 7 bases. CDR1 and CDR2 (germline): LGHNA, YNFKEQ. The junction had 8 bases not matched to a gene; V was cut back by 3 bases and J by 4 bases. The CDR3 runs 15 residues. In nucleotides, the CDR3 is TGTGCCAGCAGCCAGAGCCTACAGGGGCCCTATGGCTACACCTTC. Translated: CASSQSLQGPYGYTF.

The gene calls are TRBV5-6 and TRBJ1-1; TRBD1 matches 7 bases. Unmatched junction bases numbered 3, after V lost 4 bases and J lost 3 bases. Germline loops: CDR1 SGHDT, CDR2 YYEEEE. This CDR3 is built from 13 residues. As DNA, the CDR3 is TGTGCCAGCAGCCCAGGGGGTGACACTGAAGCTTTCTTT. Protein product: CASSPGGDTEAFF.

The chain couples TRBV7-3 to TRBJ2-1; possible D gene TRBD1, 6 bases. Trimming stripped 5 bases from V and 0 bases from J, with 11 bases between. The germline CDR1 and CDR2 sequences are SGHTA and FQGTGA. This CDR3 comprises 15 residues. The CDR3 spells CASSTQGGSYNEQFF. The CDR3, as DNA: TGTGCCAGCAGCACACAGGGCGGCTCCTACAATGAGCAGTTCTTC.

This chain links TRBV10-3 with TRBJ1-6; TRBD1 matches at 7 bases. The germline gives CDR1 ENHRY, CDR2 SYGVKD. The CDR3 loop spans 14 amino acids. V lost 6 bases and J lost 7; bases outside the gene matches: 6. The CDR3 DNA follows: TGTGCCATCAGACCAGCAGGGGGGAATTCACCCCTCCACTTT. Encoded protein: CAIRPAGGNSPLHF.

This clone was observed once. This same CDR3 is encoded by further DNA sequences in the sample. This chain joins TRBV11-3 and TRBJ2-5; 8 bases map to TRBD1. V shed 6 bases and J 4 bases; nucleotides not matched to a gene: 4. In germline, CDR1 is SGHNT, CDR2 YENEEA. This CDR3 has 13 amino acids. The DNA for the CDR3 is TGTGCCAGCAGTAGTGACAGGGGAGAGACCCAGTACTTC. Its translation: CASSSDRGETQYF.

The V gene is TRBV4-3, the J gene TRBJ1-1, with D unclear. Trimming removed 1 base from V and 1 base from J, with 7 bases in between. The CDR3 extends over 14 amino acids. Germline lookup yields CDR1 LGHNA and CDR2 YSLEER. The DNA for the CDR3 is TGCGCCAGCAGCCAAGGGGCGGGGAACACTGAAGCTTTCTTT. Its protein is CASSQGAGNTEAFF.

The chain joins TRBV5-4 to TRBJ2-7, with 9 bases lining up with TRBD2. This CDR3 is built from 15 residues. Germline CDR1 and CDR2: SGHNT and YYREEE (reference sequence). V was pared by 2 bases and J by 3 bases, with 6 bases of the junction left unmatched. CDR3 residues: CASSLGAGGLYEQYF. In DNA, the CDR3 is TGTGCCAGCAGCTTAGGGGCGGGGGGGCTCTACGAGCAGTACTTC.

The chain recombines TRBV6-6 with TRBJ2-2; 7 bases map to TRBD1. Germline trimming cut 11 bases from V and 0 bases from J; bases unmatched to any gene: 6. The germline CDR1 and CDR2 sequences are MNHNY and SVGAGI (reference sequence). The CDR3 totals 14 residues. The CDR3 sequence: CAVQGQTNTGELFF. The DNA of the CDR3 is TGTGCCGTGCAGGGACAGACGAACACCGGGGAGCTGTTTTTT.

This clone appeared a single time. The V gene is TRBV11-2, the J gene TRBJ2-2; 7 bases agree with TRBD1. The CDR3 sequence is 16 residues long. Germline trimming cut 2 bases from V and 4 bases from J; bases unmatched to any gene: 7. Germline V lookup: CDR1 SGHAT, CDR2 FQNNGV. The chain's CDR3 is CASSLFSSGGTGELFF. The DNA for the CDR3 is TGTGCCAGCAGCTTATTTAGCTCAGGGGGCACCGGGGAGCTGTTTTTT.

CDR3 protein: CASSGVTGREKLFF. The CDR3, as DNA: TGTGCCAGCAGTGGGGTTACAGGGCGCGAAAAACTGTTTTTT. This chain links TRBV6-4 with TRBJ1-4; tentatively, D is TRBD1 (6 bases). CDR1 and CDR2 from the germline V gene are MRHNA and SNTAGT. Trimming left V 4 bases short and J 8 bases short, with 14 bases between. The CDR3 totals 14 residues.

This clone was seen once. The rearrangement uses TRBV5-6 and TRBJ1-2; TRBD1 matches 7 bases. The CDR3 length is 13 residues. The germline V gene encodes CDR1 SGHDT and CDR2 YYEEEE. The ends lost 4 bases at V and 5 bases at J; junction bases unmatched: 5. This chain's CDR3 is CASSPTGLYGYTF. As DNA, the CDR3 is TGTGCCAGCAGCCCGACAGGGTTGTATGGCTACACCTTC.

The chain recombines TRBV6-5 with TRBJ2-3; 7 bases fit TRBD2. After removal of 4 bases from V and 3 bases from J, the junction contained 7 bases not matched to a gene. The CDR3 is 15 amino acids. The germline gives CDR1 MNHEY, CDR2 SVGAGI. DNA of the CDR3: TGTGCCAGCAGTTCCACCGGACTAGGGACAGATACGCAGTATTTT. It codes for CASSSTGLGTDTQYF.

The sample holds one count of this clone. The chain links TRBV7-9 to TRBJ1-4; 10 nucleotides align to TRBD1. J lost 3 bases, V lost 5 bases, and 6 bases had no gene match. The CDR3 has 16 residues. CDR1 is SEHNR and CDR2 is FQNEAQ in the germline V gene (reference sequence). The CDR3 coding sequence is TGTGCCAGCAGCCTCGGACAGGGGGGATCTAATGAAAAACTGTTTTTT. Translating gives CASSLGQGGSNEKLFF.